The 25 T cell receptor beta chains listed next were all sequenced from one sample in a study of monozygotic twins with inflammatory bowel disease. TCRdb reworked the 5' RACE reads into one entry per CDR3 protein, no DNA. The sample shows 200,000 to 250,000 distinct CDR3 sequences, and roughly 7.5% sits with its ten largest clones. Sequenced input: blood. Every receptor here comes from a human donor with ulcerative colitis or Crohn's disease, or a healthy co-twin of an affected twin (not recorded which).

The rearrangement joins TRBV11-2 to TRBJ1-6. Germline V gene data show CDR1 as SGHAT and CDR2 as FQNNGV. CDR3 length: 15 amino acids. CDR3: CASSSSTAADSPLHF.

The V call is TRBV20-1, the J call TRBJ2-7; the TCRdb D gene call, TRBD2, has no DNA to confirm it. This CDR3 is 13 amino acids long. Germline CDR1 DFQATT, CDR2 SNEGSKA (reference sequence). The CDR3 spells CSAGGRAPYEQYF.

V and J are TRBV12-3 or TRBV12-4 and TRBJ1-2; TCRdb returns TRBD1, unconfirmable since there is no DNA. CDR3 length equals 12 residues. The CDR3 loop reads CASSFQGGGYTF.

This sequence joins TRBV12-3 or TRBV12-4 and TRBJ1-2; the TRBD1 assignment by TCRdb is unverifiable without DNA. This CDR3 is built from 14 residues. CDR3 sequence reads: CASSFRGFSYGYTF.

The chain uses TRBV5-1 and TRBJ2-1; TCRdb's D call of TRBD2 is untestable without DNA. Germline V gene lookup returns CDR1 SGHRS and CDR2 YFSETQ. The CDR3 totals 15 residues. CDR3 amino acids: CASSPGGTMGHEQFF. Using reference TRBV5-1 and TRBJ2-1 for the parts outside the CDR3, the full variable domain is KAGVTQTPRYLIKTRGQQVTLSCSPISGHRSVSWYQQTPGQGLQFLFEYFSETQRNKGNFPGRFSGRQFSNSRSEMNVSTLELGDSALYLCASSPGGTMGHEQFFGPGTRLTVL.

The chain couples TRBV6-5 to TRBJ1-1; TCRdb indicates TRBD1, and absent DNA this call remains unverified. Germline V gives CDR1 MNHEY, CDR2 SVGAGI. CDR3 length: 13 residues. CDR3 residues: CASSPGGTTEAFF.

The chain links TRBV5-1 to TRBJ2-1; TCRdb returns TRBD2, unconfirmable since there is no DNA. CDR1 and CDR2 from the germline V gene are SGHRS and YFSETQ. CDR3 length: 17 amino acids. The CDR3 protein is CASSLARVTEDRSEQFF.

J is TRBJ2-7 and V is TRBV5-1; TCRdb picks TRBD1, but there is no DNA to check that call. This CDR3 comprises 18 residues. The germline CDR1 and CDR2 sequences are SGHRS and YFSETQ. The CDR3 sequence is CASSLEWAPGALNYEQYF.

This rearrangement joins TRBV20-1 to TRBJ1-1; with no DNA, the TCRdb D assignment of TRBD1 cannot be verified. The CDR3 is 16 residues long. CDR1 is DFQATT, CDR2 SNEGSKA, per germline (reference sequence). The CDR3 is CSARGPGQRLNTEAFF.

The chain is built from TRBV9 and TRBJ1-3; TCRdb's D call of TRBD1 is untestable without DNA. CDR1 and CDR2 (germline): SGDLS, YYNGEE. The CDR3 runs 15 residues. The CDR3 reads CASSPPRTSGNTIYF.

The chain links TRBV20-1 to TRBJ2-7; TCRdb proposes TRBD2, but this gene call is untestable without DNA. The germline V gene has CDR1 DFQATT and CDR2 SNEGSKA (reference sequence). The CDR3 sequence is 15 residues long. CDR3 region: CSAREEGLPSYEQYF.

The chain carries TRBV30 and TRBJ2-5. The CDR3 is made up of 12 amino acids. Germline CDR1 and CDR2: GTSNPN and SVGIG (reference sequence). The chain's CDR3 is CAWSFPWETQYF.

This rearrangement joins TRBV5-1 to TRBJ1-2; the D call from TCRdb, TRBD1, cannot be confirmed without DNA. The CDR3 runs to 14 residues. Germline lookup yields CDR1 SGHRS and CDR2 YFSETQ. CDR3 residues: CASSLEGDSYGYTF.

This chain connects TRBV7-9 to TRBJ2-2. Germline V lookup: CDR1 SEHNR, CDR2 FQNEAQ (reference sequence). This CDR3 has 14 amino acids. CDR3: CASSSQFNTGELFF.

The chain employs TRBV7-9 and TRBJ1-5; TCRdb's D gene call, TRBD1, goes unchecked for lack of DNA. Germline V lookup: CDR1 SEHNR, CDR2 FQNEAQ (reference sequence). This CDR3 region has 13 residues. Here the CDR3 reads CASTDRVDQPQHF. The whole variable domain, filled in from reference TRBV7-9 and TRBJ1-5, reads DTGVSQNPRHKITKRGQNVTFRCDPISEHNRLYWYRQTLGQGPEFLTYFQNEAQLEKSRLLSDRFSAERPKGSFSTLEIQRTEQGDSAMYLCASTDRVDQPQHFGDGTRLSIL.

The chain links TRBV7-8 to TRBJ2-7; no DNA is available, so the TRBD1 call from TCRdb remains unchecked. Germline lookup yields CDR1 SGHVS and CDR2 FQNEAQ. CDR3 length equals 18 residues. The CDR3 spells CASSSTTITGASSYEQYF.

V gene TRBV10-3 combines with J gene TRBJ1-1; with no DNA, the TCRdb D assignment of TRBD1 cannot be verified. The germline CDR1 and CDR2 sequences are ENHRY and SYGVKD. The CDR3 covers 12 residues. CDR3 protein: CAISFTGGEAFF.

The V call is TRBV6-5, the J call TRBJ2-2. The CDR3 has 12 residues. Germline CDR1 and CDR2: MNHEY and SVGAGI. The CDR3 sequence is CASKQRNGELFF.

J is TRBJ1-3 and V is TRBV11-2. The CDR3 consists of 12 residues. Germline CDR1 and CDR2: SGHAT and FQNNGV. CDR3 loop: CASRSGGNTIYF.

This chain joins TRBV9 and TRBJ2-1; without DNA, the TCRdb call of TRBD2 cannot be checked. The CDR3 length is 16 residues. Germline CDR1 reads SGDLS; CDR2 reads YYNGEE. This chain's CDR3 is CASSPSRGLEDNEQFF.

V usage is TRBV21-1 and J usage is TRBJ1-1; TCRdb returns TRBD1, unconfirmable since there is no DNA. TRBV21-1 is annotated as a pseudogene. This CDR3 is built from 14 residues. CDR3 residues: CASSKGQVVTEAFF.

The chain joins TRBV28 to TRBJ2-3; lacking DNA, the TRBD2 call made by TCRdb goes unchecked. Germline V gene data show CDR1 as MDHEN and CDR2 as SYDVKM. This CDR3 contains 15 residues. CDR3 sequence: CASMAGGLSLDTQYF.

CDR3 region: CASSAGQGVETQYF. The chain uses TRBV5-1 and TRBJ2-5; TCRdb's D gene call, TRBD1, goes unchecked for lack of DNA. CDR1 is SGHRS and CDR2 is YFSETQ in the germline V gene. The CDR3 is 14 amino acids.

This sequence joins TRBV19 and TRBJ2-3; there is no DNA to check the TCRdb D call of TRBD2. Germline V gene lookup returns CDR1 LNHDA and CDR2 SQIVND (reference sequence). The CDR3 contains 18 residues. The CDR3 here is CASSIGIEGGMGTDTQYF.

The chain couples TRBV27 to TRBJ1-1. The length of the CDR3 is 13 residues. Germline V gene data show CDR1 as MNHEY and CDR2 as SMNVEV (reference sequence). CDR3: CASSLLGRKERFF.